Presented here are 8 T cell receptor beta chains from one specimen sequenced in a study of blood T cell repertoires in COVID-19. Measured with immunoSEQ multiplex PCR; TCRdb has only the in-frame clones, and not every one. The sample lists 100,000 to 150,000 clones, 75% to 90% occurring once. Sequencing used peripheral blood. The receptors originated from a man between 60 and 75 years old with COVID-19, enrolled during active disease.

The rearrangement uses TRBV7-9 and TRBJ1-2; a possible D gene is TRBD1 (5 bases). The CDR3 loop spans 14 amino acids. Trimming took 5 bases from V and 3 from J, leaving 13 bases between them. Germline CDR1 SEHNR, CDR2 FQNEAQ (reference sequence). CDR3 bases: TGTGCCAGCAGCACCACAGGACCCGACTATGGCTACACCTTC. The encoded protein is CASSTTGPDYGYTF.

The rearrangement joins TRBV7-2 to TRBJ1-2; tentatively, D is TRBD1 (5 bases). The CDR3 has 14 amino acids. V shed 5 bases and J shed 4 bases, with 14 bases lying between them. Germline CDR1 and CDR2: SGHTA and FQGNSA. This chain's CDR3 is CASSGPRAIYGYTF. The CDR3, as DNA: TGTGCCAGCAGCGGCCCCAGGGCCATCTATGGCTACACCTTC.

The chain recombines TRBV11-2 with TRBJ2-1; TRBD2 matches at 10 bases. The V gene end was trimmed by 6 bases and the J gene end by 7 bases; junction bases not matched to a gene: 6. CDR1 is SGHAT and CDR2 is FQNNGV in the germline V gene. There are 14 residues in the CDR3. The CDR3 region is CASSPGLASNEQFF. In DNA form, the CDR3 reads TGTGCCAGCAGTCCGGGACTAGCGAGTAATGAGCAGTTCTTC.

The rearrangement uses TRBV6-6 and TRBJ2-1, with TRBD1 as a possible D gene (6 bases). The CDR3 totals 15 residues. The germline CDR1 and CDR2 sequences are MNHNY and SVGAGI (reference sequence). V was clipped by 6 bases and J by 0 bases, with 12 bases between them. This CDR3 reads CASSSDRPSYNEQFF. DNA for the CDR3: TGTGCCAGCAGCTCAGACAGGCCCTCCTACAATGAGCAGTTCTTC.

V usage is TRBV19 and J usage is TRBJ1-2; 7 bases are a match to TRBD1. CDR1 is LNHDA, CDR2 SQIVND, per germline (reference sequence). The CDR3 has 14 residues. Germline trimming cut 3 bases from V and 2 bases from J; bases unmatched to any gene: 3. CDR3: CASSISDRNYGYTF. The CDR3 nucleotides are TGTGCCAGTAGTATCTCGGACAGGAACTATGGCTACACCTTC.

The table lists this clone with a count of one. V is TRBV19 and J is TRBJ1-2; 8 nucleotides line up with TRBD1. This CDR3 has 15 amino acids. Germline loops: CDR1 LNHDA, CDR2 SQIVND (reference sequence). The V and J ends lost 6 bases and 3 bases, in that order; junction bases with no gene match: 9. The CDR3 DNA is TGTGCCAGTAGAGAGAGGACAGGGATGGACTATGGCTACACCTTC. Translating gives CASRERTGMDYGYTF.

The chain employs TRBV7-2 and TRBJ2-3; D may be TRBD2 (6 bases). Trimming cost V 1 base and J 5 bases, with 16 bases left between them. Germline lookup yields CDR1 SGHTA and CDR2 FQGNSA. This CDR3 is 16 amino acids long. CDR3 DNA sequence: TGTGCCAGCAGCTTAGGGGGGAGGTTCTCAGGAGATACGCAGTATTTT. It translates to CASSLGGRFSGDTQYF.

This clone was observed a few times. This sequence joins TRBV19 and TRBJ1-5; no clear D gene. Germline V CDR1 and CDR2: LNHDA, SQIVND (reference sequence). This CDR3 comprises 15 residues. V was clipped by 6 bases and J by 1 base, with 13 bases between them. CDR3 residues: CASRYHIQSNQPQHF. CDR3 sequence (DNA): TGTGCCAGTAGATACCACATTCAGAGCAATCAGCCCCAGCATTTT.